These 30 T cell receptor beta chains came from one sample sequenced in a study of blood T cell repertoires in COVID-19. Generated by immunoSEQ multiplex PCR, the TCRdb table keeps only in-frame clones and is missing some. The sample has roughly 40,000 clones, around 76% seen once. The specimen sequenced was peripheral blood. The receptors here all came from a man aged 70-80 years with active or convalescent COVID-19.

The chain employs TRBV5-4 and TRBJ2-6; no clear D gene. Trimming removed 4 bases at V and 0 bases at J, with 8 bases between. CDR3 length: 15 residues. The germline V gene encodes CDR1 SGHNT and CDR2 YYREEE (reference sequence). The CDR3: CASSERGSGANVLTF. The CDR3 DNA reads as TGTGCCAGCAGCGAACGAGGCTCTGGGGCCAACGTCCTGACTTTC.

This clone was seen only once. This chain connects TRBV11-3 to TRBJ1-1; 9 bases map to TRBD1. The CDR3 length is 13 residues. The germline V gene encodes CDR1 SGHNT and CDR2 YENEEA. V lost 5 bases and J lost 3; bases outside the gene matches: 1. CDR3 region: CASSRQGDTEAFF. The DNA of the CDR3 is TGTGCCAGCAGCCGACAGGGGGACACTGAAGCTTTCTTT.

Only a few counts were recorded for this clone. Here the CDR3 reads CASSLEGLPSLEQFF. As DNA, the CDR3 is TGTGCCAGCAGTTTAGAGGGACTACCTTCTCTTGAGCAGTTCTTC. This rearrangement joins TRBV27 to TRBJ2-1; 7 nucleotides align to TRBD2. There are 15 residues in the CDR3. Looked up from germline, CDR1 is MNHEY and CDR2 is SMNVEV (reference sequence). V shed 2 bases, J shed 9 bases, and the junction held 10 bases outside the gene matches.

The sample holds a few counts of this clone. Other DNA sequences within the sample encode an identical CDR3. J is TRBJ1-5 and V is TRBV2; TRBD1 agrees at 8 bases. This CDR3 has 13 amino acids. CDR1 and CDR2 from the germline V gene are SNHLY and FYNNEI. The J segment lost 6 bases and the V segment lost 6 bases, leaving 4 bases of the junction unmatched. Here the CDR3 DNA reads TGTGCCAGCAGCCGACAGGGGCCTCAGCCCCAGCATTTT. Translating it yields CASSRQGPQPQHF.

V gene TRBV6-5 combines with J gene TRBJ1-4; D gene uncertain. This CDR3 is built from 13 residues. The germline V and J ends were trimmed by 5 bases and 7 bases, with 11 bases remaining between them. Germline V lookup: CDR1 MNHEY, CDR2 SVGAGI. Here the CDR3 reads CASSPREGEKLFF. Written as DNA, the CDR3 is TGTGCCAGCAGTCCCCGGGAGGGTGAAAAACTGTTTTTT.

The V and J genes are TRBV28 and TRBJ2-5; 10 nucleotides match TRBD1. V trimming: 6 bases; J trimming: 5 bases; junction bases outside the gene matches: 6. The CDR3 is 14 amino acids. CDR1 is MDHEN, CDR2 SYDVKM, per germline. The CDR3: CASRTRTGGETQYF. For the CDR3, the DNA is TGTGCCAGCAGGACTCGGACAGGGGGGGAGACCCAGTACTTC. The full variable domain, its missing parts supplied by reference TRBV28 and TRBJ2-5, is DVKVTQSSRYLVKRTGEKVFLECVQDMDHENMFWYRQDPGLGLRLIYFSYDVKMKEKGDIPEGYSVSREKKERFSLILESASTNQTSMYLCASRTRTGGETQYFGPGTRLLVL.

This clone was observed a handful of times. V usage is TRBV7-9 and J usage is TRBJ1-6; 8 positions match TRBD1. The V gene's germline CDR1 is SEHNR and CDR2 FQNEAQ (reference sequence). After removal of 8 bases from V and 7 bases from J, the junction contained 7 bases not matched to a gene. The CDR3 spans 14 residues. The CDR3 loop is CASRTQGANSPLHF. Here the CDR3 DNA reads TGTGCCAGCCGCACGCAGGGGGCCAATTCACCCCTCCACTTT.

The V call is TRBV7-9, the J call TRBJ1-5; 9 bases fit TRBD1. J was trimmed by 1 base and V by 5 bases; bases with no gene match: 3. Germline assignment: CDR1 SEHNR and CDR2 FQNEAQ (reference sequence). This CDR3 comprises 15 residues. The CDR3 DNA sequence: TGTGCCAGCAGCCGGACAGGGGCGAGCAATCAGCCCCAGCATTTT. This encodes CASSRTGASNQPQHF.

There are a few counts of this clone. V is TRBV27 and J is TRBJ1-6; possibly TRBD1 for D (5 bases). The germline V gene encodes CDR1 MNHEY and CDR2 SMNVEV (reference sequence). This CDR3 comprises 15 residues. V was pared by 2 bases and J by 5 bases, with 10 bases between. The DNA of the CDR3 is TGTGCCAGCAGTTTACAGGGAGGGGATAATTCACCCCTCCACTTT. Protein sequence: CASSLQGGDNSPLHF.

V gene TRBV7-9 combines with J gene TRBJ2-1, with D perhaps matching TRBD1 (6 bases). Trimming removed 5 bases at V and 5 bases at J, with 19 bases between. The CDR3 has 16 residues. Germline CDR1 SEHNR, CDR2 FQNEAQ (reference sequence). The CDR3 sequence is CASSPSRGTYDNEQFF. CDR3 nucleotide sequence: TGTGCCAGCAGCCCATCAAGGGGGACGTACGACAATGAGCAGTTCTTC.

The V call is TRBV19, the J call TRBJ2-6; unclear D gene. Germline CDR1 and CDR2: LNHDA and SQIVND (reference sequence). CDR3 length equals 17 residues. Trimming took off 3 bases at V and 0 bases at J, with 12 bases between the two ends. The CDR3 protein is CASSIRGTVSGANVLTF. In DNA form, the CDR3 reads TGTGCCAGTAGTATTCGTGGAACAGTCTCTGGGGCCAACGTCCTGACTTTC.

This sequence joins TRBV19 and TRBJ2-1; 12 bases line up with TRBD1. Trimming cost V 1 base and J 9 bases; bases outside gene matches: 4. Germline V gene sequence: CDR1 LNHDA, CDR2 SQIVND (reference sequence). There are 15 residues in the CDR3. This CDR3 reads CASSIGGTGGIEQFF. The CDR3 coding sequence is TGTGCCAGTAGTATAGGCGGGACAGGGGGCATTGAGCAGTTCTTC.

This chain joins TRBV6-1 and TRBJ1-3; D remains unclear. The CDR3 extends over 16 amino acids. Germline CDR1 is MNHNS and CDR2 is SASEGT. Trimming took 1 base from V and 0 from J, leaving 10 bases between them. CDR3 DNA sequence: TGTGCCAGCAGTGAAGGCTACGTCCGCTCTGGAAACACCATATATTTT. This codes for CASSEGYVRSGNTIYF.

The V call is TRBV10-1, the J call TRBJ2-3; D remains unclear. The germline CDR1 and CDR2 sequences are WNHNN and SYGVQD (reference sequence). The CDR3 is 13 residues long. Trimming removed 3 bases at V and 2 bases at J, with 6 bases between. CDR3 DNA sequence: TGCGCCAGCAGTGAATTCCTCACAGATACGCAGTATTTT. Its translation: CASSEFLTDTQYF.

The V and J genes are TRBV6-1 and TRBJ1-6, with 10 bases identical to TRBD1. With 3 bases clipped from V and 7 bases from J, the junction kept 9 bases outside the gene matches. CDR3 size: 17 residues. The germline gives CDR1 MNHNS, CDR2 SASEGT. The CDR3 is CASSERRTGGTNSPLHF. The CDR3 DNA reads TGTGCCAGCAGTGAGCGACGGACAGGGGGAACCAATTCACCCCTCCACTTT.

This clone appeared a few times. V is TRBV7-9 and J is TRBJ2-3, with 11 positions matching TRBD2. CDR3 size: 18 residues. V shed 6 bases and J 0 bases; nucleotides not matched to a gene: 11. Germline CDR1 and CDR2: SEHNR and FQNEAQ (reference sequence). The CDR3 protein is CASSPGTSGAPSTDTQYF. CDR3 sequence (DNA): TGTGCCAGCAGTCCCGGGACTAGCGGAGCTCCTAGCACAGATACGCAGTATTTT.

A few counts support this clone. V is TRBV7-9 and J is TRBJ2-3, with 7 bases matching TRBD2. There are 15 residues in the CDR3. V trimming: 3 bases; J trimming: 6 bases; junction bases outside the gene matches: 9. Germline CDR1 is SEHNR and CDR2 is FQNEAQ (reference sequence). The CDR3 sequence is CASSFTRGGADTQYF. The CDR3 DNA reads TGTGCCAGCAGCTTTACGCGGGGAGGGGCCGATACGCAGTATTTT.

CDR3 nucleotides: TGTGCCAGCAGGTTGCAGTCCGGGGAGCTGTTTTTT. Translating gives CASRLQSGELFF. The chain is built from TRBV2 and TRBJ2-2; D is unresolved. The CDR3 totals 12 residues. Germline-derived CDR1 and CDR2 are SNHLY and FYNNEI. Trimming left V 6 bases short and J 6 bases short, with 8 bases between.

This sequence joins TRBV5-5 and TRBJ1-3, with TRBD1 matching over 7 bases. This CDR3 has 16 amino acids. Germline V lookup: CDR1 SGHKS, CDR2 YYEKEE (reference sequence). V shed 1 base, J shed 0 bases, and the junction held 4 bases outside the gene matches. CDR3 nucleotide sequence: TGTGCCAGCAGCTTGTCTACAGGGGCCTCTGGAAACACCATATATTTT. It yields the protein CASSLSTGASGNTIYF.

The J gene is TRBJ2-1, the V gene TRBV5-1, with 8 bases aligning to TRBD1. The CDR3 sequence is 13 residues long. Germline V gene sequence: CDR1 SGHRS, CDR2 YFSETQ. Losses at the gene ends were 6 bases for V and 4 bases for J; bases not matched to a gene: 3. The CDR3 loop is CASTWTGYNEQFF. The CDR3 DNA follows: TGCGCCAGCACCTGGACAGGGTACAATGAGCAGTTCTTC.

This chain joins TRBV6-5 and TRBJ2-5; D might be TRBD2 (7 bases). Trimming removed 6 bases at V and 4 bases at J, with 18 bases between. This CDR3 has 15 residues. Germline CDR1 is MNHEY and CDR2 is SVGAGI. The CDR3 region is CASRDLGGARETQYF. The CDR3 coding sequence is TGTGCCAGCAGAGATTTGGGGGGGGCCAGAGAGACCCAGTACTTC.

V is TRBV11-2 and J is TRBJ2-7, with D unclear. Germline values: CDR1 SGHAT, CDR2 FQNNGV. The CDR3 has 16 residues. V dropped 3 bases and J dropped 8 bases, with 23 bases sitting between them. The DNA of the CDR3 is TGTGCCAGCAGCTTTTATAACCCCGCAGTCGAAGTCAAGCAGTACTTC. It yields the protein CASSFYNPAVEVKQYF.

This chain joins TRBV3-1 (or the pseudogene TRBV3-2) and TRBJ2-2, with a tentative D call TRBD2 (6 bases). This CDR3 contains 16 residues. Germline CDR1 is LGHDT and CDR2 is YNNKEL (reference sequence). Deletions cut 4 bases from V and 0 bases from J, with 12 bases between. The CDR3 is CASSLTRTTNTGELFF. The CDR3 coding sequence is TGTGCCAGCAGCCTTACCCGGACTACGAACACCGGGGAGCTGTTTTTT.

This sequence joins TRBV5-6 and TRBJ1-5; maybe TRBD1 (5 bases). CDR3 length: 13 amino acids. Per the germline V gene, CDR1 is SGHDT and CDR2 is YYEEEE. Trimming took 2 bases from V and 9 from J, leaving 12 bases between them. The CDR3 spells CASSFRVSGPQHF. The CDR3 DNA is TGTGCCAGCAGCTTCAGGGTCTCTGGGCCCCAGCATTTT.

CDR3 in amino acids: CASKGTVLSREKLFF. Written as DNA, the CDR3 is TGTGCAAGCAAGGGGACAGTCTTAAGTCGGGAAAAACTGTTTTTT. The chain couples TRBV12-2 to TRBJ1-4; the table's D call of TRBD1 was not tested on the DNA. TRBV12-2 is classified as a pseudogene. The CDR3 has 15 amino acids.

The chain recombines TRBV11-3 with TRBJ1-3, with D tentatively TRBD1 (6 bases). CDR3 length: 18 residues. Germline V CDR1 and CDR2: SGHNT, YENEEA. V was clipped by 2 bases and J by 0 bases, with 17 bases between them. The CDR3 DNA reads TGTGCCAGCAGCTTACACGGGGGGCAAAGATACTCTGGAAACACCATATATTTT. Protein: CASSLHGGQRYSGNTIYF.

The gene calls are TRBV11-2 and TRBJ2-1; 10 bases are a match to TRBD1. The V and J ends lost 4 bases and 7 bases, in that order; junction bases with no gene match: 7. Per the germline V gene, CDR1 is SGHAT and CDR2 is FQNNGV. CDR3 size: 15 residues. The CDR3, as DNA: TGTGCCAGCAGCTCCGCGGGACAGGGGCGGAATGAGCAGTTCTTC. Protein sequence: CASSSAGQGRNEQFF.

The V call is TRBV6-5, the J call TRBJ1-3; D call uncertain. Germline V gene lookup returns CDR1 MNHEY and CDR2 SVGAGI. The CDR3 runs to 15 residues. The ends were cut back, 7 bases at V and 2 bases at J, with 15 bases in the middle. CDR3 protein: CASIKQNFPGNTIYF. CDR3 nucleotide sequence: TGTGCCAGCATTAAACAGAACTTCCCTGGAAACACCATATATTTT.

This chain links TRBV5-1 with TRBJ1-1, with 10 bases fitting TRBD1. The CDR3 runs to 16 residues. CDR1 is SGHRS, CDR2 YFSETQ, per germline. Unmatched junction bases numbered 9, after V lost 3 bases and J lost 4 bases. CDR3 sequence: CASSSLDRGPGTEAFF. CDR3 DNA: TGCGCCAGCAGCTCCCTAGACAGGGGGCCAGGCACTGAAGCTTTCTTT.

The genes are TRBV7-6 and TRBJ2-6; D uncertain. Trimming took off 4 bases at V and 0 bases at J, with 10 bases between the two ends. CDR1 is SGHVS and CDR2 is FNYEAQ in the germline V gene. The CDR3 sequence is 16 residues long. CDR3 coding DNA: TGTGCCAGCAGCTCCGAGACTGTCTCTGGGGCCAACGTCCTGACTTTC. Residues: CASSSETVSGANVLTF.